Shown below are 9 T cell receptor beta chains from a single sample sequenced in a study of CD4+ T cells in melanoma. Some clones are missing from TCRdb's copy, which holds only in-frame ones; the method was immunoSEQ multiplex PCR. The sample shows about 120,000 clones, around 92% of them seen only once. The sample consisted of peripheral blood. The receptors stem from a human donor with melanoma.

This clone was recorded a few times. The J gene is TRBJ2-1, the V gene TRBV11-2; 8 bases line up with TRBD2. The CDR3 spans 15 residues. Germline V gives CDR1 SGHAT, CDR2 FQNNGV. Trimming cost V 2 bases and J 6 bases; bases outside gene matches: 6. The CDR3 coding sequence is TGTGCCAGCAGCTTAATAGCGGGACGTGGCAATGAGCAGTTCTTC. It codes for CASSLIAGRGNEQFF.

The J gene is TRBJ2-5, the V gene TRBV7-2; perhaps D is TRBD1 or TRBD2 (5 bases each). V lost 1 base and J lost 0, with 9 bases in between. The length of the CDR3 is 15 residues. Germline values: CDR1 SGHTA, CDR2 FQGNSA. The CDR3 region has the DNA TGTGCCAGCAGCTTAGGGGGGACGAACCAAGAGACCCAGTACTTC. Protein: CASSLGGTNQETQYF.

The chain recombines TRBV11-3 with TRBJ2-1; 9 bases match TRBD1. The CDR3 sequence is 16 residues long. With V trimmed by 1 base and J by 6 bases, 7 bases remained unmatched. Germline V CDR1 and CDR2: SGHNT, YENEEA. The CDR3 reads CASSLGGGQGGNEQFF. CDR3 bases: TGTGCCAGCAGCTTAGGAGGGGGACAGGGAGGCAATGAGCAGTTCTTC.

The chain couples TRBV29-1 to TRBJ2-1; TRBD2 agrees at 7 bases. Germline CDR1 SQVTM, CDR2 ANQGSEA. V dropped 3 bases and J dropped 9; count of bases not matched to a gene: 2. The CDR3 runs to 11 residues. The DNA for the CDR3 is TGCAGCGTTGAGGGGGGGAGTGAGCAGTTCTTC. It codes for CSVEGGSEQFF.

The sample holds one count of this clone. The V call is TRBV5-5, the J call TRBJ2-7, with D perhaps matching TRBD2 (5 bases). The V end was cut by 4 bases, the J end by 0 bases, with 14 bases between. Per germline, CDR1 SGHKS and CDR2 YYEKEE (reference sequence). The CDR3 contains 15 residues. Here the CDR3 DNA reads TGTGCCAGCAGCCCCCGGTCGGCGGGCTCCTACGAGCAGTACTTC. Its translation is CASSPRSAGSYEQYF.

The V call is TRBV29-1, the J call TRBJ2-1; 14 bases are shared with TRBD2. V was pared by 6 bases and J by 1 base, with 11 bases of the junction left unmatched. The CDR3 has 18 residues. CDR1 is SQVTM and CDR2 is ANQGSEA in the germline V gene. The CDR3 DNA reads as TGCAGCGTCGAGCGGGGACTAGCGGGAGCCTTGTCCTACAATGAGCAGTTCTTC. The encoded protein is CSVERGLAGALSYNEQFF.

The chain's CDR3 is CASSLGPPGSSYEQYF. As DNA, the CDR3 is TGTGCCAGCAGCTTGGGGCCACCAGGGAGCTCCTACGAGCAGTACTTC. J is TRBJ2-7 and V is TRBV7-3; tentatively, D is TRBD1 or TRBD2 (5 bases each). The CDR3 extends over 16 amino acids. CDR1 is SGHTA and CDR2 is FQGTGA in the germline V gene. V lost 3 bases and J lost 0, with 15 bases in between.

The gene calls are TRBV21-1 and TRBJ2-7; the table gives TRBD1 as D, unverified against the DNA. TRBV21-1 counts as a pseudogene. This CDR3 spans 14 amino acids. Written as DNA, the CDR3 is TGTGCCGGATATCCCGGGACAGGGGCCTACGAGCAGTACTTC. Encoded protein: CAGYPGTGAYEQYF.

This chain uses TRBV28 with TRBJ2-2; D is uncertain. Germline assignment: CDR1 MDHEN and CDR2 SYDVKM. V was cut by 6 bases and J by 0 bases, with 11 bases left in between. CDR3 length: 15 amino acids. The CDR3 sequence: CASSRLAANTGELFF. CDR3 sequence (DNA): TGTGCCAGCAGCAGGTTGGCTGCGAACACCGGGGAGCTGTTTTTT.